This TCR beta chain emerged from a study of identical twins. Whole-study findings and limits: Out-of-frame alpha sequences shared by twins showed excess low generation probability.

A universal primer site was incorporated via template switching, and the cDNA contained unique molecular identifiers. TCRdb re-called the 5' RACE reads through MiXCR, storing one row per CDR3 protein. The sample shows a few hundred thousand distinct CDR3 sequences, 6.5% to 9.5% of them seen only once. This clonotype was detected ten times or more. Its antigen remains unknown. Germline V lookup: CDR1 SQVTM, CDR2 ANQGSEA. The CDR3 contains 15 residues. Trimming took off 2 bases at V and 2 bases at J, with 16 bases between the two ends. This sample was also put to use in a study of yellow fever vaccine responses in identical twins. That investigation notes: After vaccination, twins' T cell response reportedly seemed partly convergent, partly personalized.

The sample was CD8+ T cells sorted from blood. The sequence was collected from a woman aged 18-29 years in good health. This chain connects TRBV29-1 to TRBJ2-7, with a tentative D call TRBD2 (7 bases). The CDR3 spells CSVESGGLTTYEQYF. The CDR3 DNA reads as TGCAGCGTTGAATCGGGGGGCCTTACCACCTACGAGCAGTACTTC.